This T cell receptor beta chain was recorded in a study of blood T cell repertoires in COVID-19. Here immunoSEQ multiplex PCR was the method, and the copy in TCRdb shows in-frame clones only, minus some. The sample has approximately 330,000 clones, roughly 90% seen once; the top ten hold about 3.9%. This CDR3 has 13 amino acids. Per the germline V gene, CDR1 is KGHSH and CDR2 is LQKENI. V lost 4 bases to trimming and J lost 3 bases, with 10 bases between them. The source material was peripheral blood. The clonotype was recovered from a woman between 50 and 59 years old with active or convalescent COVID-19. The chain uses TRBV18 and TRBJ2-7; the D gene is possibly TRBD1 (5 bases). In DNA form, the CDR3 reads TGTGCCAGCTCACAGGGGATTATCTACGAGCAGTACTTC. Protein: CASSQGIIYEQYF.